This T cell receptor beta chain was recorded in a study of blood T cell repertoires in COVID-19. Looking at the study overall: The samples span acute and convalescent COVID-19 from the United States, Italy and Spain. The cDNA or gDNA used as material had been derived from T cells, B-cell-depleted T cells, or PBMCs.

The CDR3 has 15 amino acids. V was cut by 4 bases and J by 3 bases, with 13 bases left in between. Germline V gene lookup returns CDR1 LGHDT and CDR2 YNNKEL (reference sequence). Patients in Seattle were enrolled during active infection, then followed longitudinally. Per the original data handling: How many nucleated cells were present was estimated from reference gene primer amplification. Method: immunoSEQ multiplex PCR; TCRdb's copy keeps in-frame clones and lacks some. For V, J and clone size, that table is used; D and trimming come from the DNA. The table records about 290,000 clones, around nine tenths of them present only once.

The TCR sequence derives from a woman aged 25 to 39 with COVID-19, enrolled during active disease. The material sequenced was peripheral blood. This chain links TRBV3-1 (or the pseudogene TRBV3-2) with TRBJ1-5, with unresolved D. The DNA for the CDR3 is TGTGCCAGCAGCCGCAACTCAGCGGTCAATCAGCCCCAGCATTTT. It yields the protein CASSRNSAVNQPQHF.